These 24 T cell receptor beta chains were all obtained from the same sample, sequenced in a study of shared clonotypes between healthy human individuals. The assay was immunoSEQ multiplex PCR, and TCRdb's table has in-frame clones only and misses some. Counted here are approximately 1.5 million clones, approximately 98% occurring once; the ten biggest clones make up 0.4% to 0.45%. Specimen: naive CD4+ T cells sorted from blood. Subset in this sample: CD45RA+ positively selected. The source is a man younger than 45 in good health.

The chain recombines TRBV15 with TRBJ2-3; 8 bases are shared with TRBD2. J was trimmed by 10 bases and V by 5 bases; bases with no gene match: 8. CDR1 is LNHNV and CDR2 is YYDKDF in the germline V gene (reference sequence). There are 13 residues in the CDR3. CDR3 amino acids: CATSPPSGRSQYF. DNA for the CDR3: TGTGCCACCAGCCCCCCCAGCGGGAGATCGCAGTATTTT.

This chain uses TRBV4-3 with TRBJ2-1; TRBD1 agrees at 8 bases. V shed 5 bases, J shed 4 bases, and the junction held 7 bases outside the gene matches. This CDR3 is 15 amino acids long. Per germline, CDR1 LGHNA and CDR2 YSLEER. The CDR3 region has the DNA TGCGCCAGCAGCGGACGACAGGGGATGTACAATGAGCAGTTCTTC. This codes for CASSGRQGMYNEQFF.

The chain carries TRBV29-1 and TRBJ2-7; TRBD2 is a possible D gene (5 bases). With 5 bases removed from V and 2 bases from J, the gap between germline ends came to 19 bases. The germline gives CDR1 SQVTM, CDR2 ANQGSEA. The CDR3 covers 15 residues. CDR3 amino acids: CSVRNSGIPAYEQYF. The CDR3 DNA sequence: TGCAGCGTTCGTAATTCGGGGATTCCAGCCTACGAGCAGTACTTC.

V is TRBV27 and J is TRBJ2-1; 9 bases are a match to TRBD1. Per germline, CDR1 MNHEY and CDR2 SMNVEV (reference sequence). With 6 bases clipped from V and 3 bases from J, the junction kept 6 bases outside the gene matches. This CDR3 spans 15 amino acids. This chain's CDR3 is CASSRQGGLYNEQFF. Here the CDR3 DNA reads TGTGCCAGCAGCCGACAGGGGGGGCTCTACAATGAGCAGTTCTTC.

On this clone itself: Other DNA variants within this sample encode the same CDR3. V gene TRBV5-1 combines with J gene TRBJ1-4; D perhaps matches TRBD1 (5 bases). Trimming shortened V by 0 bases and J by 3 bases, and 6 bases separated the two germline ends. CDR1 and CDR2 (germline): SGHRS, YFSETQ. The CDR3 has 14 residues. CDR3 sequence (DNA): TGCGCCAGCAGCTTGGGACAGTCTAATGAAAAACTGTTTTTT. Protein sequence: CASSLGQSNEKLFF.

The CDR3 nucleotides read TGTGCCAGCAGCCACCCGACAGGGCTCGGACAAAACATTCAGTACTTC. Protein product: CASSHPTGLGQNIQYF. The chain joins TRBV5-4 to TRBJ2-4; 7 nucleotides match TRBD1. CDR3 length equals 16 residues. After removal of 4 bases from V and 5 bases from J, the junction contained 12 bases not matched to a gene. The germline V gene encodes CDR1 SGHNT and CDR2 YYREEE (reference sequence).

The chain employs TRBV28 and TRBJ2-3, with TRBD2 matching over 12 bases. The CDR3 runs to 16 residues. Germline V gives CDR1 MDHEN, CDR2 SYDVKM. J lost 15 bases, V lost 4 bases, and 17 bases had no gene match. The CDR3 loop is CASSSPSGRAGGRFYF. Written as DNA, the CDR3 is TGTGCCAGCAGTTCACCTAGCGGGAGGGCCGGGGGGAGGTTTTATTTT.

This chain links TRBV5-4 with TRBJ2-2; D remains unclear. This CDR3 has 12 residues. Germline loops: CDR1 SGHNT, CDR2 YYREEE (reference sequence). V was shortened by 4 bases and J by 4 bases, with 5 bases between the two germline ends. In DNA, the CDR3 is TGTGCCAGCAGCCACCCCACCGGGGAGCTGTTTTTT. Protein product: CASSHPTGELFF.

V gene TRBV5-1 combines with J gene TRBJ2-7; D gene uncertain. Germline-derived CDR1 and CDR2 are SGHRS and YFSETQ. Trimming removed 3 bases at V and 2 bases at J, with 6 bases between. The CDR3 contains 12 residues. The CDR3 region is CASSSSPYEQYF. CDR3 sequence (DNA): TGCGCCAGCAGCTCCTCGCCCTACGAGCAGTACTTC.

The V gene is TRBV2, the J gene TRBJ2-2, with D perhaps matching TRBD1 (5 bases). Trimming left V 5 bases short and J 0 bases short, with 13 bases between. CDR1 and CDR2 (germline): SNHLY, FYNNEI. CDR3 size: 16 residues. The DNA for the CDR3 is TGTGCCAGCAGTTCACACGACAGCGCGAACACCGGGGAGCTGTTTTTT. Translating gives CASSSHDSANTGELFF.

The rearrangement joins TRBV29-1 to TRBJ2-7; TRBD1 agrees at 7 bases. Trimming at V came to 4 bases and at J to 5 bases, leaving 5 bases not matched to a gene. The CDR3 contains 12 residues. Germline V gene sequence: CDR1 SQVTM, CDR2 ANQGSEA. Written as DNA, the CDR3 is TGCAGCGTTGGAGACAGGGTCCACGAGCAGTACTTC. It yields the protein CSVGDRVHEQYF.

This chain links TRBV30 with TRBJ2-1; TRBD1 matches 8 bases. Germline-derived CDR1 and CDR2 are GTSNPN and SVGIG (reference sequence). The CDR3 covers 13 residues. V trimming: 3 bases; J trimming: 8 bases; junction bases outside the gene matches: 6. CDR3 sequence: CAWRDRVSYEQFF. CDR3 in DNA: TGTGCCTGGAGGGACAGGGTATCCTATGAGCAGTTCTTC.

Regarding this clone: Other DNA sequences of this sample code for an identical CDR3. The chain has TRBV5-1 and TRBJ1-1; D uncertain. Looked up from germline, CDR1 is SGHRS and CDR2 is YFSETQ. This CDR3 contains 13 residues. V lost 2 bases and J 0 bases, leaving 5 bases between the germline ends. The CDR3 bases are TGCGCCAGCAGCTTAACGGTGAACACTGAAGCTTTCTTT. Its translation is CASSLTVNTEAFF.

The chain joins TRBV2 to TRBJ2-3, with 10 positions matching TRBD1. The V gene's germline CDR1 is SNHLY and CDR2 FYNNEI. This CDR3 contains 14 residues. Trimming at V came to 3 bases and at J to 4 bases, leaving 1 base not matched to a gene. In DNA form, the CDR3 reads TGTGCCAGCAGTGAGGACAGGGGGTCAGATACGCAGTATTTT. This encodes CASSEDRGSDTQYF.

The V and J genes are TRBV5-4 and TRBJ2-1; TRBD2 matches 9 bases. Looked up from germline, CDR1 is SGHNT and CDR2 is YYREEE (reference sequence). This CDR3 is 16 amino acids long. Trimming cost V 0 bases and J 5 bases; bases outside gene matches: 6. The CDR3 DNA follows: TGTGCCAGCAGCTTGGCCCAACTAGCGGGTAACAATGAGCAGTTCTTC. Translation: CASSLAQLAGNNEQFF.

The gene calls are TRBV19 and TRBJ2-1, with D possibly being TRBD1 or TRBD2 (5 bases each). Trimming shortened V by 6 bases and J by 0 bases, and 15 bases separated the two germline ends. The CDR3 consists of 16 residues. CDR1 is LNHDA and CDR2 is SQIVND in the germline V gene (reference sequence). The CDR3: CASRGTRTYSYNEQFF. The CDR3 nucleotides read TGTGCCAGTAGGGGGACCAGGACCTACTCCTACAATGAGCAGTTCTTC.

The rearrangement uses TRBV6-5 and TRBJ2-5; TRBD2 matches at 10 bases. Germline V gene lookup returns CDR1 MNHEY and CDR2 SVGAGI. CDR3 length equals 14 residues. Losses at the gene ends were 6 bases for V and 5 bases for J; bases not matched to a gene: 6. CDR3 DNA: TGTGCCAGCAGATTAGCGGGGGGCTATGAGACCCAGTACTTC. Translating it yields CASRLAGGYETQYF.

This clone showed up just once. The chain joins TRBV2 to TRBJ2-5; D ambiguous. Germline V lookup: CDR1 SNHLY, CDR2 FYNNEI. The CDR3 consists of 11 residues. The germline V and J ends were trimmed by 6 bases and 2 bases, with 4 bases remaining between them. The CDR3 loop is CASRKQETQYF. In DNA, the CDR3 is TGTGCCAGCAGGAAACAAGAGACCCAGTACTTC.

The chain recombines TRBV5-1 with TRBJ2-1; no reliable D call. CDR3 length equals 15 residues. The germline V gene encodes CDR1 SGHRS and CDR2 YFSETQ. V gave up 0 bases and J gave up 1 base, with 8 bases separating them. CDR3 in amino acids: CASSLAGQSYNEQFF. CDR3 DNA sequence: TGCGCCAGCAGCTTGGCCGGGCAGTCCTACAATGAGCAGTTCTTC. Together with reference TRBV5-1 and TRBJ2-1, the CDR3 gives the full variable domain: KAGVTQTPRYLIKTRGQQVTLSCSPISGHRSVSWYQQTPGQGLQFLFEYFSETQRNKGNFPGRFSGRQFSNSRSEMNVSTLELGDSALYLCASSLAGQSYNEQFFGPGTRLTVL.

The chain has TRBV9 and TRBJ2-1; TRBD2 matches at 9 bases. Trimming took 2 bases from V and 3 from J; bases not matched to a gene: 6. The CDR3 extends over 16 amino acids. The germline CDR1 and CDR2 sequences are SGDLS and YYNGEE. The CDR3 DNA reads TGTGCCAGCAGCGTTTCAGCGGGAGGTTACTACAATGAGCAGTTCTTC. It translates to CASSVSAGGYYNEQFF.

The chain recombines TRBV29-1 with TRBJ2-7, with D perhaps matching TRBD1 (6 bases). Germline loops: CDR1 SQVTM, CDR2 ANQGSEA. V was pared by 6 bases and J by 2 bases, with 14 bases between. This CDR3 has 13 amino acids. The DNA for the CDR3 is TGCAGCGTCATTTGGACAGTGACCTACGAGCAGTACTTC. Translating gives CSVIWTVTYEQYF.

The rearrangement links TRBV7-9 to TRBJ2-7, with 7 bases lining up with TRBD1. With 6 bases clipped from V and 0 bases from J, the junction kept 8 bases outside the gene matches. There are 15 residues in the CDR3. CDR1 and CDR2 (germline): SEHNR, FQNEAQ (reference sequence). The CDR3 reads CASSFRDSSSYEQYF. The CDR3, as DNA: TGTGCCAGCAGTTTCCGGGACAGTTCCTCCTACGAGCAGTACTTC.

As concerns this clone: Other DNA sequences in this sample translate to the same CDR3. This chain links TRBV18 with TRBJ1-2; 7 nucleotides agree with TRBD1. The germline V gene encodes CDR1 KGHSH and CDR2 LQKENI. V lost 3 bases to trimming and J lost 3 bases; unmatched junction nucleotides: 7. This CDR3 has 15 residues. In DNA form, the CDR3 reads TGTGCCAGCTCACCGACGACAGGGAGGGACTATGGCTACACCTTC. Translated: CASSPTTGRDYGYTF.

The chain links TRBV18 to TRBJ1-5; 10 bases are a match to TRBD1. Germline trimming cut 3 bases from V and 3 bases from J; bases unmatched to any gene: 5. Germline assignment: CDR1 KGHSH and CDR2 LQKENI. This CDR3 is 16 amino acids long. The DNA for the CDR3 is TGTGCCAGCTCACCCCTAGGGACAGGGGTCAATCAGCCCCAGCATTTT. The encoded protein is CASSPLGTGVNQPQHF.